The entry below gives a single T cell receptor (beta chain) sequence along with its context. Its target is not known. The sample belongs to a study of cytomegalovirus exposure and HLA in healthy donors. Losses at the gene ends were 3 bases for V and 0 bases for J; bases not matched to a gene: 6. Per germline, CDR1 MGHRA and CDR2 YSYEKL. The CDR3 loop spans 16 amino acids. Vbeta (60) and Jbeta (13) primers were used in the PCR. TCRdb's copy holds only in-frame clones and misses some; the assay was immunoSEQ multiplex PCR. Among under 85,000 clones listed, over 75% were seen once. The study, taken as a whole, reports: Some V segments could not be told apart, so they were left out, TRBV6-2 and TRBV6-3 among them. Looking again later, the authors saw that most CMV-associated TCR beta chains seemed HLA-restricted.

The TCR sequence derives from a young woman in good health and CMV-seronegative. Sequenced sample: PBMCs. This chain uses TRBV4-1 with TRBJ1-1, with TRBD1 matching 8 bases. This CDR3 reads CASSQVGQGLNTEAFF. The CDR3 DNA reads TGCGCCAGCAGCCAGGTAGGACAGGGATTGAACACTGAAGCTTTCTTT.